Below are 11 T cell receptor beta chains sequenced from a single sample in a study of T-cell memory formation after mild COVID-19. TCRdb re-called the 5' RACE reads with MiXCR, one entry per CDR3 protein. The sample lists roughly 150,000 distinct CDR3 sequences; 10% to 15% were seen once. The specimen sequenced was PBMCs or a T cell subset sorted from them (not recorded which). Receptor source: a man aged 18 to 29 who had mild COVID-19 (a few samples of this study predate the infection). Cell type and time point are not known.

Many counts were recorded for this clonotype. This chain joins TRBV7-2 and TRBJ2-3; D is uncertain. V dropped 0 bases and J dropped 5 bases, with 0 bases sitting between them. The length of the CDR3 is 11 residues. Germline CDR1 SGHTA, CDR2 FQGNSA. The CDR3, as DNA: TGTGCCAGCAGCTTAGCAGATACGCAGTATTTT. It yields the protein CASSLADTQYF. Supplemented by reference TRBV7-2 and TRBJ2-3, the full variable domain reads GAGVSQSPSNKVTEKGKDVELRCDPISGHTALYWYRQSLGQGLEFLIYFQGNSAPDKSGLPSDRFSAERTGGSVSTLTIQRTQQEDSAVYLCASSLADTQYFGPGTRLTVL.

This clonotype was recorded a few times. This chain joins TRBV12-3 or TRBV12-4 and TRBJ2-7; D possibly corresponds to TRBD1 (6 bases). Trimming stripped 5 bases from V and 4 bases from J, with 15 bases between. CDR3 size: 14 residues. The CDR3 spells CASSAGVSSYEQYF. The CDR3, as DNA: TGTGCCAGCAGTGCAGGGGTTTCTAGTTACGAGCAGTACTTC.

The sample holds a few counts of this clonotype. DNA of the CDR3: TGTGCCAGCAGTCTAGGGTGGCAGGGGAACGAGCAGTACGTC. Amino acid sequence: CASSLGWQGNEQYV. The rearrangement uses TRBV7-9 and TRBJ2-7; D might be TRBD1 (6 bases). The CDR3 sequence is 14 residues long. V dropped 6 bases and J dropped 5 bases, with 17 bases sitting between them. CDR1 is SEHNR and CDR2 is FQNEAQ in the germline V gene (reference sequence).

In its sample, this clonotype was seen many times. This chain links TRBV7-2 with TRBJ2-5; 11 bases agree with TRBD2. This CDR3 comprises 14 residues. CDR1 SGHTA and CDR2 FQGNSA come from the germline V gene. The V gene end was trimmed by 3 bases and the J gene end by 5 bases; junction bases not matched to a gene: 2. The DNA for the CDR3 is TGTGCCAGCAGCTTGACTAGCGGGGAGGAGACCCAGTACTTC. Its protein product is CASSLTSGEETQYF. The full variable domain, its missing parts supplied by reference TRBV7-2 and TRBJ2-5, is GAGVSQSPSNKVTEKGKDVELRCDPISGHTALYWYRQSLGQGLEFLIYFQGNSAPDKSGLPSDRFSAERTGGSVSTLTIQRTQQEDSAVYLCASSLTSGEETQYFGPGTRLLVL.

The V and J genes are TRBV5-1 and TRBJ1-5, with a tentative D call TRBD1 (5 bases). Germline V gives CDR1 SGHRS, CDR2 YFSETQ. V shed 0 bases and J shed 4 bases, with 11 bases lying between them. This CDR3 is 15 amino acids long. CDR3 nucleotides: TGCGCCAGCAGCTTGGAGGGGACCCAGAATCAGCCCCAGCATTTT. This gives the protein CASSLEGTQNQPQHF.

This clonotype was seen a handful of times. This chain connects TRBV7-2 to TRBJ2-6, with D possibly called TRBD1 or TRBD2 (5 bases each). The CDR3 spans 15 residues. Trimming stripped 0 bases from V and 4 bases from J, with 7 bases between. Germline V gives CDR1 SGHTA, CDR2 FQGNSA. The CDR3 region is CASSLAGTGANVLTF. CDR3 coding DNA: TGTGCCAGCAGCTTAGCGGGGACGGGGGCCAACGTCCTGACTTTC. Supplemented by reference TRBV7-2 and TRBJ2-6, the full variable domain reads GAGVSQSPSNKVTEKGKDVELRCDPISGHTALYWYRQSLGQGLEFLIYFQGNSAPDKSGLPSDRFSAERTGGSVSTLTIQRTQQEDSAVYLCASSLAGTGANVLTFGAGSRLTVL.

This clonotype has just a few counts. The chain joins TRBV18 to TRBJ2-7; D is unclear. The CDR3 has 13 amino acids. Deletions cut 3 bases from V and 4 bases from J, with 10 bases between. Germline V lookup: CDR1 KGHSH, CDR2 LQKENI. The chain's CDR3 is CASSPPGSYEQYV. The DNA for the CDR3 is TGTGCCAGCTCACCGCCGGGCAGTTACGAGCAGTACGTC.

The chain uses TRBV10-3 and TRBJ2-5, with D unresolved. The CDR3 runs 14 residues. Germline V gene data show CDR1 as ENHRY and CDR2 as SYGVKD. V lost 4 bases to trimming and J lost 5 bases, with 14 bases between them. The CDR3 loop reads CAISGWGNAETQYF. DNA of the CDR3: TGTGCCATCAGTGGATGGGGAAACGCGGAGACCCAGTACTTC.

The CDR3 here is CASSHTTGENYGYTF. The CDR3 bases are TGCGCCAGCAGCCACACGACAGGGGAGAACTATGGCTACACCTTC. The chain combines TRBV4-1 with TRBJ1-2; 8 bases agree with TRBD1. V gave up 3 bases and J gave up 2 bases; unmatched junction bases: 5. The CDR3 is 15 amino acids. The V gene's germline CDR1 is MGHRA and CDR2 YSYEKL.

This clonotype has only a few counts. The rearrangement links TRBV10-1 to TRBJ2-7, with D perhaps TRBD2 (6 bases). V lost 0 bases and J lost 12, with 24 bases in between. CDR1 is WNHNN, CDR2 SYGVQD, per germline (reference sequence). The length of the CDR3 is 16 residues. CDR3 sequence reads: CASSESIGGTPIRRYF. CDR3 nucleotide sequence: TGCGCCAGCAGTGAGTCGATTGGGGGGACCCCTATTCGGCGGTACTTC.

This clonotype was seen a handful of times. The chain employs TRBV7-3 and TRBJ2-3; 8 nucleotides line up with TRBD1. The CDR3 loop spans 14 amino acids. With V trimmed by 4 bases and J by 2 bases, 2 bases remained unmatched. Germline CDR1 is SGHTA and CDR2 is FQGTGA. CDR3 nucleotides: TGTGCCAGCAGCTCCCAGGGGGCCACAGATACGCAGTATTTT. Amino acid sequence: CASSSQGATDTQYF.